The source of this TCR beta chain is a study of graft-versus-host responses after intestinal transplantation. Study details: Among the recipients, all got anti-thymocyte globulin induction and then tacrolimus and steroids for 3 to 4 years. Study-wide findings and caveats: In patients with graft-donor T cell macrochimerism, allograft graft-versus-host to host-versus-graft clonal ratios were high. The recipient marrow held GvH clones, and some of them showed up first in ileum or blood. There was an association between peak levels of circulating GvH clones and early post-transplant HvG declines.

Clones were read by immunoSEQ multiplex PCR, and TCRdb kept only the in-frame ones, dropping some. This sample has 43,000 or so clones; about 95% occur once, and the top ten carry roughly 1.5%. The CDR3 consists of 14 residues. Per the germline V gene, CDR1 is SGHDT and CDR2 is YYEEEE. The ends lost 4 bases at V and 4 bases at J; junction bases unmatched: 7. Notes on this clone: Its antigen is undetermined.

This rearrangement joins TRBV5-6 to TRBJ2-7; 8 positions match TRBD1. The TCR comes from a human patient who received an intestinal transplant, so some T cells may come from the graft donor. The input for sequencing was PBMCs, taken approximately 340 days after intestinal transplant. The CDR3 sequence is CASSLTGVQYEQYF. CDR3 nucleotides: TGTGCCAGCAGCCTGACAGGGGTTCAGTACGAGCAGTACTTC.